The 3 T cell receptor beta chains below all came from one sample that was sequenced in a study of cytomegalovirus exposure and HLA in healthy donors. The PCR was carried out with 60 Vbeta primers and 13 Jbeta primers. The protocol was immunoSEQ multiplex PCR, while the TCRdb copy is restricted to in-frame clones and leaves out a portion. The table includes approximately 61,000 clones, 70% to 80% detected once. The sequencing input was PBMCs. These receptors were obtained from a man aged 50 to 60 in good health and CMV-seropositive.

The rearrangement uses TRBV19 and TRBJ2-2; unclear D gene. CDR3 length: 16 residues. Germline-derived CDR1 and CDR2 are LNHDA and SQIVND (reference sequence). The ends were cut back, 5 bases at V and 4 bases at J, with 17 bases in the middle. The chain's CDR3 is CASSSHTRWATGELFF. DNA for the CDR3: TGTGCCAGTAGTTCGCATACCCGATGGGCCACCGGGGAGCTGTTTTTT.

This clone occurred a few times. The CDR3 region is CASSSTGTSLYNEQFF. CDR3 sequence (DNA): TGTGCCAGCAGTTCGACCGGGACTAGTCTATACAATGAGCAGTTCTTC. The chain carries TRBV6-5 and TRBJ2-1; 8 bases line up with TRBD2. The CDR3 is 16 residues long. The germline gives CDR1 MNHEY, CDR2 SVGAGI. V gave up 4 bases and J gave up 4 bases; unmatched junction bases: 9.

The rearrangement joins TRBV6-5 to TRBJ2-1; the D gene is possibly TRBD2 (6 bases). The CDR3 covers 15 residues. V shed 2 bases and J shed 4 bases, with 12 bases lying between them. Looked up from germline, CDR1 is MNHEY and CDR2 is SVGAGI. The CDR3 DNA follows: TGTGCCAGCAGTTACCCCCGGGACTTTTACAATGAGCAGTTCTTC. Protein: CASSYPRDFYNEQFF.